The TCR beta chain under discussion was sequenced for a study of blood T cells in healthy people across ages. Study results and caveats: Diversity was estimated from one million T cells, and these estimates were considered underestimates. Whereas aged donors had fewer naive CD4+ cells, long-lived donors had more of them and higher diversity. Strongly correlated with naive T cell percentage was TCR beta diversity.

This clonotype was seen a few times. The antigen remains unidentified. V was shortened by 6 bases and J by 8 bases, with 17 bases between the two germline ends. The CDR3 totals 15 residues. A second roughly 6 to 11 cycle PCR used barcoded and J-beta primers. Sequencing recovered at least 3 million CDR3-containing paired-end reads from each sample. TCRdb independently ran MiXCR on the 5' RACE reads; one entry per CDR3 protein. The profile covers 1.5 million to 2 million distinct CDR3 sequences, with about 30% appearing a single time and roughly 8.2% taken by the ten largest. This chain connects TRBV12-3 or TRBV12-4 to TRBJ1-6, with D possibly matching TRBD1 (6 bases). The sample was blood. The TCR was taken from a woman aged 25 to 39 in good health. CDR3 sequence: CASRPNTGTDSPLHF. The CDR3 region has the DNA TGTGCCAGCAGGCCCAATACAGGGACGGATTCACCCCTCCACTTT.